This passage covers 7 T cell receptor beta chains from one sample sequenced in a study of T cells in Graves' hyperthyroidism and ophthalmopathy. Researchers amplified the TCR beta CDR3 regions from RNA transcripts. HTBI primers drove first-round RT-PCR of the TCR CDR3. TCRdb itself ran the multiplex PCR reads through MiXCR, one entry per CDR3 protein. This sample has about 720,000 distinct CDR3 sequences, with approximately 16% found just once. The specimen was blood. These receptor sequences come from a man aged 18 to 29 with Graves' hyperthyroidism.

There are many counts of this clonotype. V usage is TRBV28 and J usage is TRBJ2-7; D perhaps matches TRBD1 (6 bases). V lost 3 bases and J 2 bases, leaving 11 bases between the germline ends. Germline CDR1 is MDHEN and CDR2 is SYDVKM. The CDR3 contains 14 residues. The CDR3 reads CASSFGQFPYEQYF. The CDR3 nucleotides are TGTGCCAGCAGTTTCGGACAGTTTCCCTACGAGCAGTACTTC.

Of note for this clonotype: A read error may explain this, as a much larger clone is one base away. V gene TRBV2 combines with J gene TRBJ1-4; 7 nucleotides line up with TRBD1. CDR1 SNHLY and CDR2 FYNNEI come from the germline V gene. This CDR3 has 14 residues. The V segment lost 6 bases and the J segment 10 bases; nucleotides outside the gene matches: 11. The CDR3 coding sequence is TGTGCCAGCAGACCAGCACAGGGGCTTGGAAAACTGTTTTTT. Protein: CASRPAQGLGKLFF.

This clonotype was seen at least ten times. The chain couples TRBV20-1 to TRBJ1-1; TRBD1 matches 8 bases. Trimming at V came to 5 bases and at J to 0 bases, leaving 2 bases not matched to a gene. The CDR3 is made up of 13 amino acids. Germline lookup yields CDR1 DFQATT and CDR2 SNEGSKA (reference sequence). CDR3 in amino acids: CSAPGQVNTEAFF. Here the CDR3 DNA reads TGCAGTGCTCCGGGACAGGTGAACACTGAAGCTTTCTTT.

About this clonotype: A read error is possible here, since a much larger clone lies one base away. The chain combines TRBV20-1 with TRBJ2-1; 13 nucleotides line up with TRBD2. J lost 10 bases, V lost 6 bases, and 9 bases had no gene match. The CDR3 is 14 amino acids. CDR1 is DFQATT and CDR2 is SNEGSKA in the germline V gene (reference sequence). In DNA, the CDR3 is TGCAGTGCAGAACTAGCGGGAGGGCGCTACGAGCAGTTCTTC. It specifies CSAELAGGRYEQFF.

At least ten counts were recorded for this clonotype. The V call is TRBV28, the J call TRBJ1-2, with 10 nucleotides matching TRBD1. This CDR3 is built from 14 residues. V gave up 3 bases and J gave up 8 bases; unmatched junction bases: 6. CDR1 and CDR2 (germline): MDHEN, SYDVKM. This chain's CDR3 is CASSFPDRGLGYTF. The CDR3 DNA sequence: TGTGCCAGCAGTTTCCCCGACAGGGGGCTAGGCTACACCTTC.

This clonotype was seen more than once but under ten times. The V call is TRBV12-3 or TRBV12-4, the J call TRBJ1-2; D perhaps matches TRBD1 (5 bases). The length of the CDR3 is 15 residues. Trimming removed 6 bases at V and 1 base at J, with 15 bases between. CDR3 amino acids: CASSPGGRNNYGYTF. The DNA of the CDR3 is TGTGCCAGCAGCCCTGGGGGACGGAATAACTATGGCTACACCTTC.

This clonotype was observed many times. The V and J genes are TRBV6-5 and TRBJ1-1; D gene ambiguous. Looked up from germline, CDR1 is MNHEY and CDR2 is SVGAGI. V gave up 1 base and J gave up 7 bases, with 13 bases separating them. CDR3 length: 14 residues. The chain's CDR3 is CASSYFSRESEAFF. Written as DNA, the CDR3 is TGTGCCAGCAGTTACTTCTCCCGGGAAAGTGAAGCTTTCTTT.